This record covers a single T cell receptor (beta chain). Its antigen has not been determined. Base quality data are lacking; no much larger clone is found one base away. Each patient had bone marrow sampled at the time of active disease. Bone marrow mononuclear cells were isolated by Ficoll-Hypaque density gradient centrifugation. CD138-negative cells were obtained by negative selection after labeling with CD138 magnetic microbeads on a MACS separator, removing myeloma plasma cells. Flow cytometry with CD138 antibodies on an Attune NxT was used to check how pure the isolated cells were. TRIzol reagent was used to extract total RNA, and a NanoDrop spectrophotometer was used to quantify the extracted RNA. For each patient, paired RNA-seq and IR-seq were run on the CD138-negative bone marrow sample from that patient. Starting from 400 to 450 ng RNA, TCR libraries were constructed with the Immunoverse kit using molecular barcoded adaptors that cover the alpha/delta and beta/gamma chains. TCR library preparation was performed with the same RNA that was used for transcriptome sequencing. An Illumina HiSeq 4000 with 2 x 150 cycles was used to sequence the TCR libraries. In the source study's methods: MiXCR aligned TCR reads to human V, D, J and C references and assembled the aligned reads into CDR3 clonotypes, with quality filtering and error correction included. The tcR package in R was used to analyze clonotype counts and gene usage diversity. For inspection of raw mapping reads, RNA-seq reads were mapped by STAR aligner version 2.5.3a onto GRCh37 of the human genome. IR-seq fastq files were randomly downsampled with Seqtk 1.3 to test the effect of sequencing depth on detected clonotypes. TCRdb itself trimmed the public reads at Q25 with fastp, ran MiXCR and retained productive beta chains. Rows are unified per CDR3 protein, each entry keeping the most common DNA and genes. What appears here as the V and J calls and clone size reflects TCRdb's work, not the paper's. The sample has more than 100,000 distinct CDR3 sequences on record, around 13% of them singletons. Approximately 9.9% of the sample is taken by the ten largest.

The entry originates in a study of read filtering for tumor transcriptome and immune sequencing (TCRdb year 2020). For the study in its entirety: The cohort had 16 to 20 male and more than 12 female patients with a mean age of roughly 66 years, ranging from 47 to 80. The study compared TCR repertoires from targeted immune repertoire sequencing and bulk whole-transcriptome sequencing run on the same bone marrow samples. Per sample, about 3.5 to 10.27 million TCR-region mapped reads were obtained with IR-seq, compared with only 85 to 1273 with RNA-seq. Under revised international staging, roughly 8 patients fell into R-ISS I, 15 or so into R-ISS II and six or seven into R-ISS III. As a main aim, a read-filtering strategy for immune repertoire data was addressed, with the specific question being whether clonotypes supported by a single read should be removed. After DNase treatment, whole-transcriptome libraries were prepared with the TruSeq RNA Access Library Prep Kit.

Broader findings and caveats from the paper: The sorted CD138-negative fraction was not purified T cells but a mixed bone marrow immune population. In IR-seq, around 85% of clonotypes but 3% to 4% of total reads were represented by single-read clonotypes, whereas in RNA-seq, around 73% of clonotypes and 40% to 55% of reads were represented by single-read clonotypes. Removing single-read clonotypes increased the correlation between IR-seq and RNA-seq shared clonotype proportions. Compared with RNA-seq, IR-seq captured clonotypes at much greater depth and more reliably, and a smaller IR-seq throughput was enough to identify most of the shared clonotypes.

CDR1 DFQATT and CDR2 SNEGSKA were looked up in the germline V gene (reference sequence). V was cut back by 1 base and J by 1 base, leaving a gap of 10 bases between them. The CDR3 measures 14 amino acids from cysteine to phenylalanine. The CDR3 DNA has 42 bases and is translated from base 1. The chain employs TRBV20-1 and TRBJ2-5, and TRBD1 may be the D gene, going by 6 matching bases. Sequencing was carried out using a population of CD138-negative cells sorted from bone marrow. Explained via the paper, the cell subset or site label denotes: bone marrow mononuclear cells depleted of CD138+ plasma/myeloma cells by negative magnetic selection. The sequence came from a donor at least 40 years old with multiple myeloma. The CDR3 region has the sequence CSARVEDSQETQYF. The nucleotides are TGCAGTGCTAGAGTAGAGGACAGCCAAGAGACCCAGTACTTC.